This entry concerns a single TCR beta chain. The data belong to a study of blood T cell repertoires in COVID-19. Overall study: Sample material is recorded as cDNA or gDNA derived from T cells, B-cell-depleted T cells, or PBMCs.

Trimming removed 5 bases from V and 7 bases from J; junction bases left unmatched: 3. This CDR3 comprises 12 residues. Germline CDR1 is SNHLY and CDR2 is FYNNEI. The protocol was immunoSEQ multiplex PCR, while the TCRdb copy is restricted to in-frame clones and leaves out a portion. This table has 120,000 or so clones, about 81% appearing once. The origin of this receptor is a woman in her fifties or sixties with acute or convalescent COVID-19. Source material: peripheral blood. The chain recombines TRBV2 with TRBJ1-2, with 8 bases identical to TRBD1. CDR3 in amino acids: CASSKTGVGYTF. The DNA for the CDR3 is TGTGCCAGCAGTAAGACAGGGGTTGGCTACACCTTC.